This TCR beta chain was found in a study of blood T cell repertoires in COVID-19. Study-level background: The United States, Italy and Spain supplied acute and convalescent COVID-19 samples. The cDNA or gDNA used as material had been derived from T cells, B-cell-depleted T cells, or PBMCs.

This clone has a handful of counts. The CDR3 is 15 residues long. Per germline, CDR1 LNHDA and CDR2 SQIVND (reference sequence). Trimming left V 4 bases short and J 2 bases short, with 14 bases between. Participant-reported clinical history was the basis for cohort assignment. Original handling: Nucleated cell number was recorded as an estimate derived from reference gene primer amplification. Clones were sequenced by immunoSEQ multiplex PCR, and TCRdb holds only the in-frame ones, with some missing. V and J calls and clone size come straight from that table; D and trimming were deduced from the DNA. The repertoire includes under 300,000 clones, around 86% of them detected once, and about a sixth sits in the top ten.

Sequenced sample: PBMCs or T cells enriched from blood (not recorded which). This chain links TRBV19 with TRBJ2-5; the D gene is possibly TRBD2 (6 bases). This TCR derives from a man aged 18 to 29 who had recovered from COVID-19. The CDR3 DNA reads as TGTGCCAGTAGTACCCTCGTAGGGAGGCAAGAGACCCAGTACTTC. It is translated as CASSTLVGRQETQYF.